The rows below give T cell receptor beta chains drawn from one sample of a study of beta chain features in type 1 diabetes. Clones were sequenced by immunoSEQ multiplex PCR, and TCRdb holds only the in-frame ones, with some missing. Here the sample spans fewer than 45,000 clones, approximately 70% being singletons. Sequenced: Tregs from blood. The receptors derive from a man younger than 45 with type 1 diabetes. Some clones in this sample may be carry-over from other donors' samples. Each CDR3 is given without its conserved first and last residue.

V gene	J gene	CDR3 protein
TRBV7-6	TRBJ2-3	ASSLRQGTDTQY
TRBV5-1	TRBJ2-1	ASSLATGGTYNEQF
TRBV6-5	TRBJ2-3	ASSYGTNTDTQY
TRBV5-4	TRBJ1-3	ASSPSMGTGNTIY
TRBV6-5	TRBJ2-5	ASSYSWFEETQY
TRBV30	TRBJ1-3	AWSGAGGVEDTIY
TRBV5-4	TRBJ2-2	ASSKLAGRTGELF
TRBV4-2	TRBJ2-2	ASSPTGGELF
TRBV18	TRBJ2-1	ASSPPGLAGSRDEQF
TRBV6-6	TRBJ1-1	ASRRRGLGTEAF
TRBV5-1	TRBJ2-1	ASSTTSHGNEQF
TRBV7-8	TRBJ2-5	ASSLGSLRIRETQY
TRBV11-2	TRBJ1-1	ASSLDPLGTGGTEAF
TRBV2	TRBJ1-2	ASSEQGGGYGYT
TRBV5-1	TRBJ1-1	ASSLEGSGQAF
TRBV30	TRBJ1-2	AWSLGWGYT
TRBV7-8	TRBJ2-1	ASSLVGRGFSYNEQF
TRBV10-3	TRBJ2-7	AARTGDNEQY
TRBV4-1	TRBJ2-5	ASSRLPGLAGEETQY
TRBV7-2	TRBJ2-1	ASSVAGGLNEQF
TRBV28	TRBJ2-7	ASSPWTGKTYEQY
TRBV2	TRBJ1-5	ASSYRAAQPQH
TRBV7-9	TRBJ1-1	ASSLSRGSAEAF
TRBV7-2	TRBJ2-7	ASSFELTSGVSTYEQY
TRBV18	TRBJ2-5	ASSPRGKETQY
TRBV11-2	TRBJ2-5	ASSPTGLAGGLETQY
TRBV9	TRBJ2-7	ASSEGVGLGYEQY
TRBV4-2	TRBJ2-5	ASSHQATQGGETQY
TRBV27	TRBJ2-7	ASSPGPSGGTYEQY
TRBV7-9	TRBJ1-2	ASQNWGSYGYT
TRBV2	TRBJ1-2	ASSEGRNYGYT
TRBV25-1	TRBJ2-2	ASSEATGGPGELF
TRBV20-1	TRBJ1-2	SAVRGGGYT
TRBV10-3	TRBJ1-3	ATGTGIGNTIY
TRBV5-4	TRBJ1-3	ASSRGGIASGNTIY
TRBV7-3	TRBJ2-1	ASSFTGGRFAEQF
TRBV10-3	TRBJ2-7	AISESGGTYEQY
TRBV30	TRBJ1-6	ACPSGGTGASPLH
TRBV9	TRBJ2-3	ASSVGSISGDTQY
TRBV5-6	TRBJ1-2	ASSLLDRVQPDGYT
TRBV6-6	TRBJ1-1	ASSYGQPQAF
TRBV29-1	TRBJ1-2	SGGTGDIHGYT
TRBV7-9	TRBJ1-1	ASSLGRTGNTEAF
TRBV2	TRBJ2-2	ASHVSANTGELF
TRBV5-1	TRBJ1-4	ASSMGVASTNEKLF
TRBV5-1	TRBJ1-2	ASSLAGADGYT
TRBV7-2	TRBJ2-3	ASSLNGGNLYTQY
TRBV10-3	TRBJ1-2	AISATSGTAYGYT
TRBV6-5	TRBJ2-3	ASTLAGGDTQY
TRBV10-2	TRBJ2-7	ASSDRAWDEQY
TRBV5-6	TRBJ1-4	ASSLAPTNEKLF
TRBV6-5	TRBJ2-7	ASSYSAGDNYEQY
TRBV18	TRBJ1-2	ASSPRPINYGYT